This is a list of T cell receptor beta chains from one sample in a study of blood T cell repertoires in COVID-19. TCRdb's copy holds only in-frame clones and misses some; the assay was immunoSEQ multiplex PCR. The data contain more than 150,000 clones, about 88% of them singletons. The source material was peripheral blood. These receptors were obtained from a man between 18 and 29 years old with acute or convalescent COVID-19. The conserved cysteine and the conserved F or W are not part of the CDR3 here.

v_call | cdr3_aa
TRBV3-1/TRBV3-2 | ASSQGAGPYGYT
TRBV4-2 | ASSQGRQGGSYEQY
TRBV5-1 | ASSSPAGKFQIRTDTQY
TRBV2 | ASSMDGGEAF
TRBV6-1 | ASSEALAGYQPQH
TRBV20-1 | SASSAQGAETQY
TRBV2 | ASRPGQANYGYT
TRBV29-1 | SVGGSDRANTGELF
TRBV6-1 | ASSEGWGGSQPQH
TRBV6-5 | ASSYGTANYGYT
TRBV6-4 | ASSDSGGGEVNEQF
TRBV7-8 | ASSPRGQGAYNEQF
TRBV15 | ATSESGTVNTEAF
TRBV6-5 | ASTRTRTGYGYT
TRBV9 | ASSVTSSSTDTQY
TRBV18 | ASSPPGQKNEKLF
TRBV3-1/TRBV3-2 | ASSPPSGGATGELF
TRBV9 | ASSVEVSYHQETQY
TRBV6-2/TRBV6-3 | ASSLFRQGASSQPQH
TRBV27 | ASSFRGAGELF